This is a list of T cell receptor beta chains from one sample in a study of a mutant IDH1 vaccine in newly diagnosed glioma. These receptors' antigens are unknown. Generated by immunoSEQ multiplex PCR, the TCRdb table keeps only in-frame clones and is missing some. The sample holds over 35,000 clones; roughly 92% are singletons and the top ten take about 2.4%. The sequencing used PBMCs, collected from a glioma patient whose treatment included an IDH1 peptide vaccine. The receptors originated from a man over 45 with glioma. CDR3s include the opening cysteine and the closing phenylalanine or tryptophan. D genes are given only for firm matches. Only some rows state a clone size, as once, few, many or a class for expanded clones.

V gene: TRBV5-5; J gene: TRBJ2-7; D gene: .; clone size: .; CDR3 protein: CASSFPGTHSYEQYF; CDR3 DNA: TGTGCCAGCAGCTTCCCCGGGACACACTCCTACGAGCAGTACTTC
V gene: TRBV30; J gene: TRBJ2-1; D gene: .; clone size: .; CDR3 protein: CAWSVSLREQFF; CDR3 DNA: TGTGCCTGGAGTGTTTCGCTCCGTGAGCAGTTCTTC
V gene: TRBV6-5; J gene: TRBJ2-7; D gene: .; clone size: .; CDR3 protein: CASSLPGGSGGEQYF; CDR3 DNA: TGTGCCAGCAGCCTCCCCGGGGGATCTGGCGGCGAGCAGTACTTC
V gene: TRBV30; J gene: TRBJ1-1; D gene: .; clone size: .; CDR3 protein: CAWSRQLNTEAFF; CDR3 DNA: TGTGCCTGGAGTCGACAATTGAACACTGAAGCTTTCTTT
V gene: TRBV29-1; J gene: TRBJ2-2; D gene: .; clone size: .; CDR3 protein: CSAKEGGELFF; CDR3 DNA: TGCAGCGCTAAGGAGGGTGGGGAGCTGTTTTTT
V gene: TRBV6-5; J gene: TRBJ2-4; D gene: TRBD1; clone size: .; CDR3 protein: CASSYSGTEKNIQYF; CDR3 DNA: TGTGCCAGCAGTTACTCGGGGACAGAAAAAAACATTCAGTACTTC
V gene: TRBV29-1; J gene: TRBJ1-4; D gene: .; clone size: .; CDR3 protein: CSVRQTLAANEKLFF; CDR3 DNA: TGCAGCGTTCGACAGACCCTGGCAGCTAATGAAAAACTGTTTTTT
V gene: TRBV19; J gene: TRBJ2-7; D gene: .; clone size: .; CDR3 protein: CASSIQPYPDEQYF; CDR3 DNA: TGTGCCAGTAGTATACAGCCGTACCCAGACGAGCAGTACTTC
V gene: TRBV19; J gene: TRBJ2-7; D gene: TRBD1; clone size: .; CDR3 protein: CASSTPTGPGEQYF; CDR3 DNA: TGTGCCAGTAGTACCCCGACAGGGCCGGGCGAGCAGTACTTC
V gene: TRBV19; J gene: TRBJ2-1; D gene: TRBD2; clone size: .; CDR3 protein: CASSLLAGSSREQFF; CDR3 DNA: TGTGCCAGTAGTCTACTAGCGGGGAGTTCTCGGGAGCAGTTCTTC
V gene: TRBV5-1; J gene: TRBJ2-7; D gene: .; clone size: .; CDR3 protein: CASSLVQGDPYEQYF; CDR3 DNA: TGCGCCAGCAGCTTGGTGCAGGGAGACCCCTACGAGCAGTACTTC
V gene: TRBV6-5; J gene: TRBJ2-3; D gene: TRBD1; clone size: .; CDR3 protein: CASRPRGQYTDTQYF; CDR3 DNA: TGTGCCAGCAGGCCCCGGGGACAGTACACAGATACGCAGTATTTT
V gene: TRBV19; J gene: TRBJ2-2; D gene: TRBD2; clone size: .; CDR3 protein: CASRSTGRALGTGELFF; CDR3 DNA: TGTGCCAGTAGATCCACGGGGAGGGCCCTCGGAACCGGGGAGCTGTTTTTT
V gene: TRBV6-5; J gene: TRBJ2-3; D gene: TRBD2; clone size: .; CDR3 protein: CASSPRLAGEDTQYF; CDR3 DNA: TGTGCCAGCAGTCCCCGGCTAGCGGGGGAAGATACGCAGTATTTT
V gene: TRBV28; J gene: TRBJ2-1; D gene: .; clone size: .; CDR3 protein: CASSFLFVGGTNNEQFF; CDR3 DNA: TGTGCCAGCAGTTTCCTCTTTGTAGGGGGGACAAACAATGAGCAGTTCTTC
V gene: TRBV6-6; J gene: TRBJ2-1; D gene: .; clone size: .; CDR3 protein: CASSYSIGSQGAPFF; CDR3 DNA: TGTGCCAGCAGTTACTCGATTGGTTCGCAGGGCGCCCCGTTCTTC
V gene: TRBV2; J gene: TRBJ2-5; D gene: .; clone size: .; CDR3 protein: CASSDFDTGIQETQYF; CDR3 DNA: TGTGCCAGCAGTGATTTTGACACAGGTATACAAGAGACCCAGTACTTC
V gene: TRBV19; J gene: TRBJ2-7; D gene: .; clone size: .; CDR3 protein: CASSKAELTYEQYF; CDR3 DNA: TGTGCCAGTAGTAAGGCCGAGCTAACCTACGAGCAGTACTTC
V gene: TRBV2; J gene: TRBJ1-6; D gene: TRBD1; clone size: .; CDR3 protein: CASRQGNSPLHF; CDR3 DNA: TGTGCCAGCAGACAGGGGAATTCACCCCTCCACTTT
V gene: TRBV27; J gene: TRBJ2-7; D gene: .; clone size: .; CDR3 protein: CASSLGAGLYEQYF; CDR3 DNA: TGTGCCAGCAGTTTAGGGGCAGGCCTCTACGAGCAGTACTTC
V gene: TRBV4-2; J gene: TRBJ1-4; D gene: .; clone size: .; CDR3 protein: CASSSGFNNEKLFF; CDR3 DNA: TGTGCCAGCAGCTCGGGGTTCAATAATGAAAAACTGTTTTTT
V gene: TRBV2; J gene: TRBJ2-5; D gene: TRBD2; clone size: .; CDR3 protein: CASSELAGGWETQYF; CDR3 DNA: TGTGCCAGCAGTGAACTTGCGGGGGGGTGGGAGACCCAGTACTTC
V gene: TRBV10-3; J gene: TRBJ1-3; D gene: TRBD1; clone size: .; CDR3 protein: CAISGTGEGKGRNTIYF; CDR3 DNA: TGTGCCATCAGCGGGACAGGGGAAGGTAAGGGAAGAAACACCATATATTTT
V gene: TRBV28; J gene: TRBJ2-1; D gene: TRBD2; clone size: few; CDR3 protein: CASSLWGGGNYNEQFF; CDR3 DNA: TGTGCCAGCAGTTTGTGGGGCGGGGGGAACTACAATGAGCAGTTCTTC
V gene: TRBV28; J gene: TRBJ1-1; D gene: .; clone size: .; CDR3 protein: CASIGGGAGNTEAFF; CDR3 DNA: TGTGCCAGCATAGGCGGAGGGGCTGGAAACACTGAAGCTTTCTTT
V gene: TRBV6-5; J gene: TRBJ1-2; D gene: .; clone size: few; CDR3 protein: CASSTIQGRGYTF; CDR3 DNA: TGTGCCAGCAGTACAATACAGGGTCGTGGCTACACCTTC
V gene: TRBV5-4; J gene: TRBJ2-1; D gene: TRBD2; clone size: .; CDR3 protein: CASSLTSGSYNEQFF; CDR3 DNA: TGTGCCAGCAGCTTAACTAGCGGCTCCTACAATGAGCAGTTCTTC
V gene: TRBV19; J gene: TRBJ2-1; D gene: .; clone size: .; CDR3 protein: CASKGPSSYNEQFF; CDR3 DNA: TGTGCCAGTAAGGGCCCAAGCTCCTACAATGAGCAGTTCTTC
V gene: TRBV18; J gene: TRBJ1-1; D gene: .; clone size: .; CDR3 protein: CASSPPSSRATEAFF; CDR3 DNA: TGTGCCAGCTCACCACCGAGCAGTCGGGCCACTGAAGCTTTCTTT
V gene: TRBV7-9; J gene: TRBJ1-1; D gene: TRBD1; clone size: .; CDR3 protein: CASSYGQGLDAFF; CDR3 DNA: TGTGCCAGCAGCTATGGACAGGGGTTGGACGCTTTCTTT
V gene: TRBV11-3; J gene: TRBJ1-1; D gene: .; clone size: .; CDR3 protein: CASSPAGTSGTEAFF; CDR3 DNA: TGTGCCAGCAGCCCAGCCGGGACATCCGGCACTGAAGCTTTCTTT
V gene: TRBV18; J gene: TRBJ2-1; D gene: TRBD2; clone size: .; CDR3 protein: CASADSGSQQFF; CDR3 DNA: TGTGCCAGCGCCGATAGCGGGAGTCAGCAGTTCTTC
V gene: TRBV27; J gene: TRBJ1-1; D gene: .; clone size: once; CDR3 protein: CASSLSGYTEAFF; CDR3 DNA: TGTGCCAGCAGTTTATCAGGGTACACTGAAGCTTTCTTT
V gene: TRBV7-2; J gene: TRBJ1-1; D gene: .; clone size: .; CDR3 protein: CASSLNVGTEAFF; CDR3 DNA: TGTGCCAGCAGTTTAAACGTGGGCACTGAAGCTTTCTTT
V gene: TRBV2; J gene: TRBJ1-1; D gene: TRBD1; clone size: .; CDR3 protein: CASSVVRGPGGTRLNTEAFF; CDR3 DNA: TGTGCCAGCAGTGTTGTCAGGGGGCCCGGGGGCACCAGATTAAACACTGAAGCTTTCTTT
V gene: TRBV6-1; J gene: TRBJ1-2; D gene: TRBD1; clone size: .; CDR3 protein: CASSLDREHGYTF; CDR3 DNA: TGTGCCAGCAGCCTAGACAGGGAACATGGCTACACCTTC
V gene: TRBV27; J gene: TRBJ2-3; D gene: TRBD1; clone size: .; CDR3 protein: CASRTGFETDTQYF; CDR3 DNA: TGTGCCAGCAGGACAGGGTTTGAGACAGATACGCAGTATTTT
V gene: TRBV4-1; J gene: TRBJ2-7; D gene: .; clone size: .; CDR3 protein: CASSQRLSYEQYF; CDR3 DNA: TGCGCCAGCAGCCAACGGCTCTCCTACGAGCAGTACTTC
V gene: TRBV6-4; J gene: TRBJ1-1; D gene: .; clone size: .; CDR3 protein: CASSDASNTEAFF; CDR3 DNA: TGTGCCAGCAGTGATGCATCGAATACTGAAGCTTTCTTT
V gene: TRBV6-1; J gene: TRBJ2-1; D gene: .; clone size: .; CDR3 protein: CASSRIGVEQFF; CDR3 DNA: TGTGCCAGCAGTCGAATAGGGGTTGAGCAGTTCTTC
V gene: TRBV7-9; J gene: TRBJ1-2; D gene: .; clone size: .; CDR3 protein: CASSLGWQGDSEYGYTF; CDR3 DNA: TGTGCCAGCAGCTTAGGTTGGCAGGGAGACTCAGAATATGGCTACACCTTC